The text below deals with one T cell receptor (beta chain). What it binds is not known. Preparation of the bulk TCR libraries relied on previously described methods and listed TCR primers. Via MiXCR, TCRdb re-called the PCR reads, giving one row per CDR3 protein. The sample holds around 480,000 distinct CDR3 sequences, about 26% seen once. The entry originates in a study of molecular identifiers for immune sequencing clone quantification. Per germline, CDR1 SNHLY and CDR2 FYNNEI. The CDR3 length is 14 residues. Trimming cost V 6 bases and J 4 bases, with 12 bases left between them. Naive CD8 library inputs spanned roughly 20,000 to 1,100,000 sorted cells and 10%, 30% or 50% RNA. As CD8+CD4-CCR7+CD45RA+ cells, naive CD8 T cells were sorted. General observations from the study: Researchers reportedly could pick up spiked Jurkat TCR RNA from one cell mixed into 1 million or so naive cells.

Sequenced material: naive CD8+ T cells from blood, with Jurkat cell RNA spiked in. The sample's subset: FACS-sorted CD8+CD4-CCR7+CD45RA+ naive T cells. The V gene is TRBV2, the J gene TRBJ2-2; D is perhaps TRBD1 or TRBD2 (5 bases each). This clonotype originated in a human donor in good health. Some libraries in this study had Jurkat cell RNA spiked in. CDR3 in DNA: TGTGCCAGCAGCTACGTTGGGGGCACCGGGGAGCTGTTTTTT. Encoded protein: CASSYVGGTGELFF.